These 16 T cell receptor beta chains originate from one sample sequenced in a study of T cell responses to AZD1222 COVID-19 vaccine. Generated by immunoSEQ multiplex PCR, the TCRdb table keeps only in-frame clones and is missing some. The table records more than 15,000 clones, 80% to 85% of them present only once. Material: peripheral blood, obtained 28 days after the second AZD1222 dose. Receptors were obtained from an adult who received the AZD1222 COVID-19 vaccine.

The gene calls are TRBV6-2 or TRBV6-3 and TRBJ2-1, with 14 positions matching TRBD2. The germline CDR1 and CDR2 sequences are MNHEY and SVGEGT. The V gene end was trimmed by 4 bases and the J gene end by 12 bases; junction bases not matched to a gene: 14. The CDR3 runs to 17 residues. The CDR3 reads CASSSTGLAGGRQRQFF. CDR3 in DNA: TGTGCCAGCAGTTCCACCGGACTAGCGGGGGGTCGGCAGAGGCAGTTCTTC.

This rearrangement joins TRBV7-3 to TRBJ2-3; 12 nucleotides line up with TRBD2. CDR1 SGHTA and CDR2 FQGTGA come from the germline V gene. CDR3 length: 17 amino acids. With V trimmed by 3 bases and J by 5 bases, 9 bases remained unmatched. CDR3 region: CASSLSSLAGGRDTQYF. The DNA for the CDR3 is TGTGCCAGCAGCTTGTCGTCTCTAGCGGGGGGGCGAGATACGCAGTATTTT. The whole variable domain, remainder taken from reference TRBV7-3 and TRBJ2-3, is GAGVSQTPSNKVTEKGKYVELRCDPISGHTALYWYRQSLGQGPEFLIYFQGTGAADDSGLPNDRFFAVRPEGSVSTLKIQRTERGDSAVYLCASSLSSLAGGRDTQYFGPGTRLTVL.

The V gene is TRBV5-1, the J gene TRBJ1-1; 8 bases are a match to TRBD1. The CDR3 contains 15 residues. With 4 bases clipped from V and 2 bases from J, the junction kept 7 bases outside the gene matches. The germline CDR1 and CDR2 sequences are SGHRS and YFSETQ. The CDR3 bases are TGCGCCAGCAGCCCCCGGACAGGGACAAACACTGAAGCTTTCTTT. This gives the protein CASSPRTGTNTEAFF.

This chain uses TRBV7-8 with TRBJ1-4; TRBD1 might be the D (5 bases). Germline assignment: CDR1 SGHVS and CDR2 FQNEAQ. V gave up 5 bases and J gave up 8 bases, with 18 bases separating them. The CDR3 has 15 amino acids. The CDR3 sequence: CASSPHSGTEEKLFF. CDR3 DNA sequence: TGTGCCAGCAGCCCCCATAGCGGGACGGAGGAAAAACTGTTTTTT. The entire variable domain, with the rest obtained from reference TRBV7-8 and TRBJ1-4, is as follows: GAGVSQSPRYKVAKRGQDVALRCDPISGHVSLFWYQQALGQGPEFLTYFQNEAQLDKSGLPSDRFFAERPEGSVSTLKIQRTQQEDSAVYLCASSPHSGTEEKLFFGSGTQLSVL.

This chain joins TRBV2 and TRBJ2-3; a weak D match, TRBD1 (5 bases). Germline CDR1 and CDR2: SNHLY and FYNNEI. V was trimmed by 6 bases and J by 5 bases, leaving 9 bases between them. The CDR3 runs to 12 residues. The CDR3 reads CASRDDRDTQYF. CDR3 bases: TGTGCCAGCAGAGACGACAGAGATACGCAGTATTTT.

The CDR3 loop is CASSVPGRDNIGGNTIYF. As DNA, the CDR3 is TGTGCCAGCAGTGTACCGGGACGGGACAACATCGGAGGAAACACCATATATTTT. The chain uses TRBV6-1 and TRBJ1-3, with a possible D match to TRBD1 (6 bases). From germline, CDR1 is MNHNS and CDR2 SASEGT. The CDR3 is 18 residues long. Trimming took off 4 bases at V and 4 bases at J, with 23 bases between the two ends.

This clone was observed a single time. V and J are TRBV27 and TRBJ1-4, with a weak D call TRBD1 (5 bases). Per germline, CDR1 MNHEY and CDR2 SMNVEV (reference sequence). The CDR3 extends over 15 amino acids. With 4 bases removed from V and 6 bases from J, the gap between germline ends came to 15 bases. Written as DNA, the CDR3 is TGTGCCAGCAGTTCCCTGGGGGAAGGAGATGAAAAACTGTTTTTT. Translation gives CASSSLGEGDEKLFF.

The chain links TRBV28 to TRBJ2-1; D is unresolved. There are 13 residues in the CDR3. The V gene lost 7 bases and the J gene lost 3 bases, with 10 bases spanning the gap. CDR1 and CDR2 from the germline V gene are MDHEN and SYDVKM. For the CDR3, the DNA is TGTGCCAGCAAAACAGCGTACTACAATGAGCAGTTCTTC. This encodes CASKTAYYNEQFF.

This chain uses TRBV28 with TRBJ1-2; 10 nucleotides line up with TRBD1. Trimming took 2 bases from V and 6 from J; bases not matched to a gene: 0. The CDR3 totals 13 residues. From germline, CDR1 is MDHEN and CDR2 SYDVKM. The CDR3, as DNA: TGTGCCAGCAGTTTAGGGACAGGGGATGGCTACACCTTC. As protein: CASSLGTGDGYTF.

V and J are TRBV7-8 and TRBJ2-3, with 9 bases that match TRBD2. Trimming took 5 bases from V and 1 from J; bases not matched to a gene: 7. CDR3 size: 16 residues. Germline loops: CDR1 SGHVS, CDR2 FQNEAQ. CDR3 loop: CASSVTQRGGTDTQYF. The DNA of the CDR3 is TGTGCCAGCAGCGTCACCCAGCGGGGGGGCACAGATACGCAGTATTTT.

The CDR3 DNA reads as TGTGCCAGCAGCGGGGTGGGCAGCAATCAGCCCCAGCATTTT. This gives the protein CASSGVGSNQPQHF. The chain employs TRBV11-2 and TRBJ1-5; no clear D gene. The CDR3 extends over 14 amino acids. Per the germline V gene, CDR1 is SGHAT and CDR2 is FQNNGV. Trimming left V 5 bases short and J 1 base short, with 9 bases between.

This clone was recorded a few times. The J gene is TRBJ1-1, the V gene TRBV29-1, with TRBD1 matching over 7 bases. CDR3 length: 12 residues. Germline V lookup: CDR1 SQVTM, CDR2 ANQGSEA. J was trimmed by 5 bases and V by 5 bases; bases with no gene match: 5. The CDR3 nucleotides are TGCAGCGTTTTTACAGGGGAGACTGAAGCTTTCTTT. Translating it yields CSVFTGETEAFF.

CDR3 in DNA: TGTGCCAGCAGCAGTAATGAAAAACTGTTTTTT. Amino acid sequence: CASSSNEKLFF. The chain combines TRBV5-8 with TRBJ1-4; no clear D gene. This CDR3 spans 11 amino acids. The V end was cut by 4 bases, the J end by 4 bases, with 2 bases between. Germline V lookup: CDR1 SGHTS, CDR2 YDEGEE. The full variable domain, rest sourced from reference TRBV5-8 and TRBJ1-4, is EAGVTQSPTHLIKTRGQQATLRCSPISGHTSVYWYQQALGLGLQFLLWYDEGEERNRGNFPPRFSGRQFPNYSSELNVNALELEDSALYLCASSSNEKLFFGSGTQLSVL.

The rearrangement joins TRBV2 to TRBJ1-2, with D perhaps TRBD1 (6 bases). This CDR3 region has 13 residues. The V and J ends lost 8 bases and 7 bases respectively, with 17 bases between them. The germline V gene encodes CDR1 SNHLY and CDR2 FYNNEI. The CDR3 is CASASTGNAGYTF. DNA of the CDR3: TGTGCCAGCGCTTCAACAGGGAATGCTGGCTACACCTTC.

The chain is built from TRBV29-1 and TRBJ1-1; tentative D call: TRBD1 (5 bases). CDR3 size: 13 residues. V was cut by 4 bases and J by 2 bases, with 11 bases left in between. Germline V gene lookup returns CDR1 SQVTM and CDR2 ANQGSEA. The DNA of the CDR3 is TGCAGCGTTGCCCCCAGGGCCAACACTGAAGCTTTCTTT. Residues: CSVAPRANTEAFF. Full variable domain (rest looked up from reference TRBV29-1 and TRBJ1-1): SAVISQKPSRDICQRGTSLTIQCQVDSQVTMMFWYRQQPGQSLTLIATANQGSEATYESGFVIDKFPISRPNLTFSTLTVSNMSPEDSSIYLCSVAPRANTEAFFGQGTRLTVV.

This chain joins TRBV5-1 and TRBJ2-4; TRBD1 or TRBD2 may be the D gene (5 bases each). This CDR3 spans 16 amino acids. V was shortened by 0 bases and J by 2 bases, with 12 bases between the two germline ends. The germline CDR1 and CDR2 sequences are SGHRS and YFSETQ. The CDR3 DNA sequence: TGCGCCAGCAGCTTGGTTTTCAGGGACCCCAAAAACATTCAGTACTTC. Protein sequence: CASSLVFRDPKNIQYF.